The T cell receptor beta chain described here comes from a study of cytomegalovirus exposure and HLA in healthy donors. Study at large: Early on, a data release was issued that held 80 million or so unique TCRs from HLA-typed donors. Findings and limits, study-wide: Sequencing depth roughly uniform across donors was assumed in presence/absence analyses. As was reported, the classifier diagnosed cytomegalovirus status with high specificity and sensitivity.

About this clone itself: Its specificity is unknown.

This CDR3 has 18 residues. Trimming cost V 5 bases and J 3 bases; bases outside gene matches: 14. Germline lookup yields CDR1 LNHDA and CDR2 SQIVND (reference sequence). This PCR relied on a set of 60 Vbeta primers and 13 Jbeta primers. Sequenced by immunoSEQ multiplex PCR; TCRdb stores in-frame clones only, minus some. The table lists some 81,000 clones, roughly two thirds of them singletons, with about 16% in the top ten. The specimen was PBMCs. The source is a woman between 40 and 50 years old in good health and CMV-seropositive. The V call is TRBV19, the J call TRBJ1-4; 8 nucleotides align to TRBD1. The CDR3 loop reads CASSAKSDRAFPNEKLFF. CDR3 DNA: TGTGCCAGTAGTGCCAAGTCGGACAGGGCTTTTCCTAATGAAAAACTGTTTTTT.